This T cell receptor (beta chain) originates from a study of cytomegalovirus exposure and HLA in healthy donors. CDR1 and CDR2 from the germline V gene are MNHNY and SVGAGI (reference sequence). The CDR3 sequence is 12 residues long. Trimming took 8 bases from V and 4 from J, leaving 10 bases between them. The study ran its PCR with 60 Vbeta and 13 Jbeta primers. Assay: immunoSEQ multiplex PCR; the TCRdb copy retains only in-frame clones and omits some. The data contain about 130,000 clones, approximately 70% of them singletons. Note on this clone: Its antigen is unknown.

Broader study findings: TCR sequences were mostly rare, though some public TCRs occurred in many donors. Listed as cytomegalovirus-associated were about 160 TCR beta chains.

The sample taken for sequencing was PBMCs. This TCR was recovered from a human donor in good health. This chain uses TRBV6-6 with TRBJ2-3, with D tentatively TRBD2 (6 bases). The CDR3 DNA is TGTGCCAGCCAAGGAGGGCCAGATACGCAGTATTTT. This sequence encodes CASQGGPDTQYF.